Shown below are 9 T cell receptor beta chains from a single sample sequenced in a study of glioma-infiltrating T cells after dendritic cell vaccination. Repertoires were generated with immunoSEQ multiplex PCR, while TCRdb's copy carries only in-frame clones and drops some. The data hold tens of thousands of clones, with roughly four fifths observed a single time. The time point denotes: after dendritic cell vaccination, including at tumor progression/relapse. The specimen comprised blood, sampled after dendritic cell vaccination. The receptors originated from a human donor with glioblastoma.

The chain combines TRBV5-1 with TRBJ2-2, with D unclear. V was cut by 1 base and J by 4 bases, with 17 bases left in between. This CDR3 is built from 17 residues. Germline loops: CDR1 SGHRS, CDR2 YFSETQ. The CDR3 reads CASSLLAPQRPTGELFF. The CDR3 nucleotides read TGCGCCAGCAGCTTGCTTGCACCCCAGAGGCCCACCGGGGAGCTGTTTTTT.

The rearrangement uses TRBV27 and TRBJ1-4, with a possible D match to TRBD1 (5 bases). Germline V gene data show CDR1 as MNHEY and CDR2 as SMNVEV (reference sequence). The V end was cut by 6 bases, the J end by 8 bases, with 19 bases between. The CDR3 loop spans 15 amino acids. CDR3 nucleotides: TGTGCCAGCAGCCAAATAGGGGAAAATGTGGAAAAACTGTTTTTT. Amino acid sequence: CASSQIGENVEKLFF.

Only one count was recorded for this clone. Other DNA sequences in the same sample also yield this CDR3. The chain recombines TRBV29-1 with TRBJ2-2; 7 bases fit TRBD1. The CDR3 spans 15 residues. V lost 1 base and J lost 1; bases outside the gene matches: 3. The V gene's germline CDR1 is SQVTM and CDR2 ANQGSEA. The CDR3 region has the DNA TGCAGCGTTGAAGCCGGGACAGAGAACACCGGGGAGCTGTTTTTT. Its translation: CSVEAGTENTGELFF.

The chain is built from TRBV13 and TRBJ2-7, with 10 bases aligning to TRBD1. J gave up 3 bases and V 5 bases, and 16 bases lay outside the gene matches. CDR3 size: 18 residues. Germline V gene lookup returns CDR1 PRHDT and CDR2 FYEKMQ (reference sequence). CDR3 sequence (DNA): TGTGCCAGCAGCCCTAGGGGGTTCGGGACAGGGGAGTACTACGAGCAGTACTTC. Its translation is CASSPRGFGTGEYYEQYF.

The chain combines TRBV9 with TRBJ2-1; perhaps TRBD2 as D (7 bases). This CDR3 is 14 amino acids long. With 3 bases removed from V and 8 bases from J, the gap between germline ends came to 15 bases. Germline V lookup: CDR1 SGDLS, CDR2 YYNGEE. CDR3 nucleotide sequence: TGTGCCAGCAGCGCCCGGGGGGCTGGGGATGAGCAGTTCTTC. Amino acid sequence: CASSARGAGDEQFF.

This clone was counted once. The chain combines TRBV29-1 with TRBJ1-4; tentatively, D is TRBD1 (5 bases). The V gene lost 7 bases and the J gene lost 11 bases, with 14 bases spanning the gap. CDR1 and CDR2 from the germline V gene are SQVTM and ANQGSEA. The CDR3 contains 11 residues. CDR3 DNA: TGCAGCGCCCTACAGGAGGGGAAACTGTTTTTT. It yields the protein CSALQEGKLFF.

The genes are TRBV5-6 and TRBJ1-2; D ambiguous. V was pared by 4 bases and J by 4 bases, with 14 bases between. The CDR3 is 14 amino acids. Germline V gene data show CDR1 as SGHDT and CDR2 as YYEEEE. This CDR3 is CASSTPARGYGYTF. The DNA of the CDR3 is TGTGCCAGCAGCACCCCCGCGCGCGGCTATGGCTACACCTTC.

The chain couples TRBV5-1 to TRBJ1-2, with D possibly TRBD1 on 6 matching bases. The CDR3 has 14 residues. V gave up 0 bases and J gave up 8 bases, with 14 bases separating them. Per germline, CDR1 SGHRS and CDR2 YFSETQ. The CDR3: CASSLELGTGGYTF. The CDR3 DNA is TGCGCCAGCAGCTTGGAATTAGGTACAGGGGGCTACACCTTC.

The chain carries TRBV29-1 and TRBJ1-2, with D uncertain. The germline V gene has CDR1 SQVTM and CDR2 ANQGSEA. The length of the CDR3 is 11 residues. Trimming shortened V by 5 bases and J by 8 bases, and 12 bases separated the two germline ends. The CDR3 loop reads CSVWEGGGYTF. CDR3 sequence (DNA): TGCAGCGTTTGGGAAGGAGGCGGCTACACCTTC.